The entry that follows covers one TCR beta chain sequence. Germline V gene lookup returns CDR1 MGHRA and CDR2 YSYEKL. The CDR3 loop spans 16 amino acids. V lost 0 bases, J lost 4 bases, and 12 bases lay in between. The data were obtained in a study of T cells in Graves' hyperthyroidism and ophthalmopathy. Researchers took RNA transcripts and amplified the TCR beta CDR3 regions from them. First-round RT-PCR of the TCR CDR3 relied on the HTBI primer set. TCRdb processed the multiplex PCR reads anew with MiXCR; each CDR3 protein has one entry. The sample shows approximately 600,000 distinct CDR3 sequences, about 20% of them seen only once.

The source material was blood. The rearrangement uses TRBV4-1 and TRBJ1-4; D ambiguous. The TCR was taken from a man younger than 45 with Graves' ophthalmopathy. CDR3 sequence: CASSQDWRGSNEKLFF. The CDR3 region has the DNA TGCGCCAGCAGCCAAGATTGGCGAGGGAGTAATGAAAAACTGTTTTTT.